Sequencing of this TCR beta chain was carried out in a study of shared clonotypes between healthy human individuals. Deep-level assay runs were performed. Measured with immunoSEQ multiplex PCR; TCRdb has only the in-frame clones, and not every one. The table lists 1.5 million to 2.5 million clones, less than 95% of them singletons. Cells designated naive CD8 were CD45RO-negative and were positively selected for CCR7, with terminally differentiated effector memory CD45RA+ cells excluded. This clone was seen only once. The V gene end was trimmed by 1 base and the J gene end by 7 bases; junction bases not matched to a gene: 6. The CDR3 is 15 amino acids. Germline assignment: CDR1 MGHRA and CDR2 YSYEKL.

The origin of this receptor is a man aged 18 to 30 in good health. What was sequenced was naive CD8+ T cells sorted from blood. The rearrangement links TRBV4-1 to TRBJ2-1; TRBD2 aligns across 8 bases. The CDR3 protein is CASSQAVASGNEQFF. For the CDR3, the DNA is TGCGCCAGCAGCCAAGCTGTGGCTAGCGGGAATGAGCAGTTCTTC.